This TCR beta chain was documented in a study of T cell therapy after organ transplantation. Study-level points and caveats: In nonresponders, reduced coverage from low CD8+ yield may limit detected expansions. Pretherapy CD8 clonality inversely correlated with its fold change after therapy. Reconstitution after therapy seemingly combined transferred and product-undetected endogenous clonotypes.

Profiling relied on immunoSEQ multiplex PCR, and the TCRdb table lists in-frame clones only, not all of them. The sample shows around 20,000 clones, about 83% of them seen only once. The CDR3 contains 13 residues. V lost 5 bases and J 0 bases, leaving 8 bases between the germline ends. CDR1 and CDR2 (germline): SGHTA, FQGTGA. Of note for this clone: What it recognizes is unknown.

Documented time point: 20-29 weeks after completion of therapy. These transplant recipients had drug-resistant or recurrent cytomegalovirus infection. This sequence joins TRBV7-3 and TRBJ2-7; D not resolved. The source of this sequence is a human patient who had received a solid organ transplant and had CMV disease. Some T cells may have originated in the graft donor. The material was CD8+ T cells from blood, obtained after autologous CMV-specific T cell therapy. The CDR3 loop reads CASSLDSSYEQYF. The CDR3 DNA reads TGTGCCAGCAGCCTCGACTCCTCCTACGAGCAGTACTTC.